This paragraph covers one TCR beta chain sequence. RNA, at about 0.45 to 1 ug, was reverse transcribed with random hexamers. In TCRdb, the immunoSEQ multiplex PCR reads were re-called with MiXCR into one record per CDR3 protein. The sample holds about 210,000 distinct CDR3 sequences, nearly 97% seen once. The sample is drawn from a study of CD8 T cells in Susac syndrome. In blood CD8+ and CD4+ T cells, TCR beta underwent sequencing. Purification of the CD8+ and CD4+ T cells relied on negative isolation, and TEMRA cells underwent FACS enrichment. The V end lost 0 bases, the J end lost 6 bases, and 15 bases lay between the germline ends. CDR1 and CDR2 from the germline V gene are SGHDN and FVKESK. The CDR3 totals 15 residues.

The gene calls are TRBV14 and TRBJ2-7; D tentatively reads TRBD1 or TRBD2 (6 bases each). The TCR sequence derives from a human donor with multiple sclerosis. Sequencing was done on a sample of CD4+ T cells from PBMCs. CDR3 DNA sequence: TGTGCCAGCAGCCAAGATTCCGGAGGGGGGAGCGAGCAGTACTTC. Translating it yields CASSQDSGGGSEQYF.